A single sample is the source of the 6 T cell receptor beta chains below, sequenced in a study of blood T cell repertoires in COVID-19. Profiled with immunoSEQ multiplex PCR; TCRdb holds only in-frame clones, not every one. This table holds over 85,000 clones, 82% found once. The sample comprised peripheral blood. The receptor source for this set is a woman aged 55-75 years with acute or convalescent COVID-19.

The chain joins TRBV6-5 to TRBJ1-4; the match to TRBD1 covers 8 bases. This CDR3 has 16 residues. Germline CDR1 MNHEY, CDR2 SVGAGI. V was pared by 0 bases and J by 10 bases, with 10 bases of the junction left unmatched. Here the CDR3 reads CASSYSWGGQGRKLFF. CDR3 coding DNA: TGTGCCAGCAGTTACTCATGGGGAGGACAGGGTCGAAAACTGTTTTTT.

In the case of this clone: The germline gene is not matched at one end of the junction; a read error may be the cause. J is TRBJ2-2 and V is TRBV6-1; 8 nucleotides align to TRBD1. The CDR3 runs 15 residues. Germline CDR1 is MNHNS and CDR2 is SASEGT. In nucleotides, the CDR3 is TGTGCCAGCAGAGAAGGGACAGGCTACACCGGGGAGCTGTTTTTT. This codes for CASREGTGYTGELFF.

The rearrangement links TRBV28 to TRBJ2-2; 9 bases are a match to TRBD1. The CDR3 spans 15 residues. V was clipped by 5 bases and J by 6 bases; unmatched bases: 7. CDR1 is MDHEN, CDR2 SYDVKM, per germline. The CDR3 loop reads CASSPGQGVPGELFF. The CDR3 DNA sequence: TGTGCCAGCAGTCCGGGACAGGGTGTCCCCGGGGAGCTGTTTTTT.

Concerning this clone itself: Different DNA sequences within this sample yield the same CDR3. The V gene is TRBV2, the J gene TRBJ1-2; possibly TRBD1 for D (5 bases). Germline CDR1 is SNHLY and CDR2 is FYNNEI. V was pared by 2 bases and J by 2 bases, with 9 bases between. This CDR3 region has 14 residues. CDR3 bases: TGTGCCAGCAGTGAACAGGGCTGGAACTATGGCTACACCTTC. This translates into CASSEQGWNYGYTF.

The chain links TRBV24-1 to TRBJ2-5; D possibly corresponds to TRBD1 (5 bases). Trimming stripped 4 bases from V and 5 bases from J, with 13 bases between. Germline V CDR1 and CDR2: KGHDR, SFDVKD. The CDR3 sequence is 14 residues long. The DNA for the CDR3 is TGTGCCACCAGTGACTCAGGGTCGGGCGAGACCCAGTACTTC. Protein product: CATSDSGSGETQYF.

This chain joins TRBV7-7 and TRBJ2-1; D gene unclear. The germline gives CDR1 SSHAT, CDR2 FNYEAQ (reference sequence). V was trimmed by 3 bases and J by 5 bases, leaving 8 bases between them. The CDR3 has 13 amino acids. Written as DNA, the CDR3 is TGTGCCAGCAGCTTTGGTCCTAACAATGAGCAGTTCTTC. This codes for CASSFGPNNEQFF.